These 27 T cell receptor beta chains share one sample of origin, sequenced in a study of T cells in Graves' hyperthyroidism and ophthalmopathy. RNA transcripts served as the template for amplifying TCR beta CDR3 regions. With the HTBI primer set, the TCR CDR3 went through a first round of RT-PCR. TCRdb called the multiplex PCR reads again in MiXCR, with one record for every CDR3 protein. The table has almost 500,000 distinct CDR3 sequences, approximately 22% seen once; the top ten hold roughly 49%. The sample was blood. Every receptor here comes from a woman between 70 and 85 years old with Graves' ophthalmopathy.

The CDR3 DNA follows: TGTGCCAGCAGCGGAGGACTAGCGGGAGGCGAGGGCTACGAGCAGTACTTC. Its translation is CASSGGLAGGEGYEQYF. The chain carries TRBV9 and TRBJ2-7; 14 bases are shared with TRBD2. Trimming cost V 3 bases and J 3 bases; bases outside gene matches: 8. The CDR3 contains 17 residues. In germline, CDR1 is SGDLS, CDR2 YYNGEE. The full variable domain, rest sourced from reference TRBV9 and TRBJ2-7, is DSGVTQTPKHLITATGQRVTLRCSPRSGDLSVYWYQQSLDQGLQFLIQYYNGEERAKGNILERFSAQQFPDLHSELNLSSLELGDSALYFCASSGGLAGGEGYEQYFGPGTRLTVT.

This clonotype was recorded many times. This chain joins TRBV7-2 and TRBJ2-1; D is possibly TRBD1 (6 bases). Germline-derived CDR1 and CDR2 are SGHTA and FQGNSA. Trimming shortened V by 3 bases and J by 9 bases, and 15 bases separated the two germline ends. The CDR3 loop spans 14 amino acids. The CDR3 sequence is CASSFLGTLSEQFF. For the CDR3, the DNA is TGTGCCAGCAGCTTCCTCGGGACACTCAGTGAGCAGTTCTTC.

The chain links TRBV19 to TRBJ1-2; D gene uncertain. CDR3 size: 16 residues. Trimming pared 5 bases from V and 1 base from J, leaving 17 bases between. Germline CDR1 reads LNHDA; CDR2 reads SQIVND (reference sequence). CDR3 sequence (DNA): TGTGCCAGTAGTCCGAAAGGAGCGTGGATTAACTATGGCTACACCTTC. Translated, it gives CASSPKGAWINYGYTF.

This clonotype occurred many times. The gene calls are TRBV20-1 and TRBJ1-1; no definite D call. The germline V gene has CDR1 DFQATT and CDR2 SNEGSKA (reference sequence). The CDR3 has 16 residues. V was trimmed by 3 bases and J by 0 bases, leaving 17 bases between them. CDR3 protein: CSASSPIAGLNTEAFF. CDR3 nucleotide sequence: TGCAGTGCTAGTAGTCCCATTGCAGGATTGAACACTGAAGCTTTCTTT.

This clonotype was counted between two and nine times. The chain has TRBV5-6 and TRBJ1-5; D unclear. Germline V gene data show CDR1 as SGHDT and CDR2 as YYEEEE. Trimming left V 4 bases short and J 3 bases short, with 11 bases between. The CDR3 is 14 residues long. The CDR3 loop is CASSARAYNQPQHF. The CDR3 nucleotides are TGTGCCAGCAGCGCGCGAGCCTACAATCAGCCCCAGCATTTT. Together with reference TRBV5-6 and TRBJ1-5, the CDR3 gives the full variable domain: DAGVTQSPTHLIKTRGQQVTLRCSPKSGHDTVSWYQQALGQGPQFIFQYYEEEERQRGNFPDRFSGHQFPNYSSELNVNALLLGDSALYLCASSARAYNQPQHFGDGTRLSIL.

In this sample, this clonotype turned up many times. The J gene is TRBJ1-4, the V gene TRBV7-2; possible D gene TRBD1, 6 bases. This CDR3 has 15 amino acids. The germline V and J ends were trimmed by 6 bases and 5 bases, with 16 bases remaining between them. CDR1 SGHTA and CDR2 FQGNSA come from the germline V gene. In DNA, the CDR3 is TGTGCCAGCAGGCCCTCTGGGGGCTCAAATGAAAAACTGTTTTTT. It is translated as CASRPSGGSNEKLFF.

The V gene is TRBV5-1, the J gene TRBJ2-7, with a tentative D call TRBD2 (5 bases). V gave up 4 bases and J gave up 3 bases, with 14 bases separating them. CDR1 and CDR2 from the germline V gene are SGHRS and YFSETQ. The CDR3 has 14 amino acids. The CDR3 region is CASSMASGIYEQYF. The CDR3 coding sequence is TGCGCCAGCAGCATGGCCTCGGGGATCTACGAGCAGTACTTC.

This clonotype was picked up a small number of times. This chain links TRBV6-1 with TRBJ1-2, with D uncertain. In germline, CDR1 is MNHNS, CDR2 SASEGT. V was clipped by 4 bases and J by 3 bases, with 6 bases between them. This CDR3 is built from 12 residues. The CDR3 loop reads CASSGSYYGYTF. CDR3 DNA: TGTGCCAGCAGTGGCAGTTACTATGGCTACACCTTC.

This clonotype was counted a few times. V is TRBV12-3 or TRBV12-4 and J is TRBJ2-1; 7 bases map to TRBD1. The J segment lost 4 bases and the V segment lost 6 bases, leaving 3 bases of the junction unmatched. This CDR3 region has 13 residues. This CDR3 reads CASRRQGYNEQFF. The CDR3 nucleotides read TGTGCCAGCAGACGACAGGGTTACAATGAGCAGTTCTTC.

The chain combines TRBV5-1 with TRBJ2-5; TRBD2 is a possible D gene (6 bases). This CDR3 contains 12 residues. CDR1 SGHRS and CDR2 YFSETQ come from the germline V gene. Trimming shortened V by 4 bases and J by 7 bases, and 11 bases separated the two germline ends. CDR3 protein: CASSPGVRTQYF. Here the CDR3 DNA reads TGCGCCAGCAGCCCGGGGGTTCGGACCCAGTACTTC. Full variable domain (missing parts from reference TRBV5-1 and TRBJ2-5): KAGVTQTPRYLIKTRGQQVTLSCSPISGHRSVSWYQQTPGQGLQFLFEYFSETQRNKGNFPGRFSGRQFSNSRSEMNVSTLELGDSALYLCASSPGVRTQYFGPGTRLLVL.

This clonotype has ten or more counts. This chain connects TRBV11-2 to TRBJ1-3, with a possible D match to TRBD1 (5 bases). CDR1 and CDR2 from the germline V gene are SGHAT and FQNNGV. The V gene lost 2 bases and the J gene lost 6 bases, with 14 bases spanning the gap. This CDR3 region has 15 residues. Here the CDR3 DNA reads TGTGCCAGCAGCTTATCCGACAGCCTTTCAAACACCATATATTTT. It is translated as CASSLSDSLSNTIYF.

This clonotype was found once. The chain has TRBV18 and TRBJ1-4; 8 nucleotides align to TRBD1. The CDR3 runs 16 residues. Trimming at V came to 0 bases and at J to 7 bases, leaving 7 bases not matched to a gene. The germline gives CDR1 KGHSH, CDR2 LQKENI. CDR3 nucleotides: TGTGCCAGCTCACCACCAAAAGGACAGGGTCTTGAAAAACTGTTTTTT. Translating gives CASSPPKGQGLEKLFF.

The CDR3 loop reads CASSQGQGRGYTF. CDR3 coding DNA: TGTGCCAGCAGCCAAGGGCAGGGACGTGGCTACACCTTC. The rearrangement links TRBV3-1 to TRBJ1-2; a weak D match, TRBD1 (5 bases). With 1 base removed from V and 7 bases from J, the gap between germline ends came to 10 bases. The CDR3 has 13 amino acids. CDR1 is LGHDT and CDR2 is YNNKEL in the germline V gene (reference sequence).

This clonotype was seen only a few times. This rearrangement joins TRBV19 to TRBJ2-2, with 7 bases aligning to TRBD1. J lost 7 bases, V lost 7 bases, and 6 bases had no gene match. Germline lookup yields CDR1 LNHDA and CDR2 SQIVND (reference sequence). This CDR3 contains 13 residues. The DNA for the CDR3 is TGTGCCAGTACCGAAGGGGGCGGCGGGGAGCTGTTTTTT. Its protein is CASTEGGGGELFF.

The V and J genes are TRBV2 and TRBJ1-6, with D possibly TRBD1 on 6 matching bases. The V end was cut by 4 bases, the J end by 7 bases, with 8 bases between. From germline, CDR1 is SNHLY and CDR2 FYNNEI. The CDR3 sequence is 13 residues long. CDR3 residues: CASSVGANSPLHF. The CDR3 nucleotides read TGTGCCAGCAGTGTGGGGGCCAATTCACCCCTCCACTTT.

This clonotype was detected a few times. The chain links TRBV6-1 to TRBJ2-7, with TRBD2 matching 10 bases. CDR3 length: 17 residues. With 5 bases clipped from V and 6 bases from J, the junction kept 16 bases outside the gene matches. The V gene's germline CDR1 is MNHNS and CDR2 SASEGT. The CDR3: CASSHPKGLAGVSEQYF. Written as DNA, the CDR3 is TGTGCCAGCAGTCACCCGAAGGGGCTAGCGGGAGTCTCCGAGCAGTACTTC.

This clonotype was counted at least ten times. The V gene is TRBV12-3 or TRBV12-4, the J gene TRBJ2-3; the match to TRBD1 covers 7 bases. This CDR3 region has 14 residues. J was trimmed by 2 bases and V by 6 bases; bases with no gene match: 5. In DNA form, the CDR3 reads TGTGCCAGCAGCCCAGGGGGATTCACAGATACGCAGTATTTT. It codes for CASSPGGFTDTQYF.

The J gene is TRBJ2-7, the V gene TRBV27; a possible D gene is TRBD1 (5 bases). V shed 5 bases and J shed 3 bases, with 20 bases lying between them. Germline V CDR1 and CDR2: MNHEY, SMNVEV (reference sequence). This CDR3 contains 16 residues. CDR3 region: CASSPQTGKLYYEQYF. The CDR3 nucleotides are TGTGCCAGCAGTCCCCAAACAGGAAAACTTTACTACGAGCAGTACTTC.

J is TRBJ1-1 and V is TRBV6-1, with D hard to call. Trimming left V 7 bases short and J 0 bases short, with 12 bases between. Germline V gene data show CDR1 as MNHNS and CDR2 as SASEGT. The CDR3 has 14 residues. The chain's CDR3 is CASITGGLNTEAFF. The CDR3 nucleotides are TGTGCCAGCATCACGGGAGGTTTGAACACTGAAGCTTTCTTT.

This clonotype was seen only a few times. This rearrangement joins TRBV20-1 to TRBJ2-7; 11 nucleotides line up with TRBD2. CDR1 is DFQATT, CDR2 SNEGSKA, per germline (reference sequence). V shed 5 bases and J 0 bases; nucleotides not matched to a gene: 3. CDR3 length: 14 amino acids. CDR3 sequence reads: CSAPGLAVSYEQYF. The CDR3 bases are TGCAGTGCTCCGGGACTAGCGGTCTCCTACGAGCAGTACTTC.

Many counts were recorded for this clonotype. The V gene is TRBV3-1, the J gene TRBJ1-2, with 9 bases lining up with TRBD1. The trim removed 4 bases at V and 6 bases at J, leaving 9 bases unmatched. Per the germline V gene, CDR1 is LGHDT and CDR2 is YNNKEL (reference sequence). The CDR3 has 15 amino acids. The CDR3 sequence: CASSPGTGFRDGYTF. CDR3 nucleotides: TGTGCCAGCAGCCCCGGGACAGGGTTTCGGGATGGCTACACCTTC. Filled out from reference TRBV3-1 and TRBJ1-2, the complete variable domain reads DTAVSQTPKYLVTQMGNDKSIKCEQNLGHDTMYWYKQDSKKFLKIMFSYNNKELIINETVPNRFSPKSPDKAHLNLHINSLELGDSAVYFCASSPGTGFRDGYTFGSGTRLTVV.

Many counts were recorded for this clonotype. The V call is TRBV10-3, the J call TRBJ2-1; 7 bases fit TRBD2. Germline CDR1 reads ENHRY; CDR2 reads SYGVKD. This CDR3 has 14 amino acids. Trimming cost V 7 bases and J 3 bases; bases outside gene matches: 6. CDR3 loop: CAINRASGYNEQFF. In DNA, the CDR3 is TGTGCCATCAATCGGGCTAGCGGCTACAATGAGCAGTTCTTC.

The V gene is TRBV27, the J gene TRBJ1-6; TRBD1 might be the D (5 bases). From germline, CDR1 is MNHEY and CDR2 SMNVEV (reference sequence). V lost 4 bases to trimming and J lost 1 base, with 14 bases between them. CDR3 length equals 17 residues. The CDR3 protein is CASSSPGRGSYNSPLHF. The CDR3 DNA reads TGTGCCAGCAGTTCTCCGGGGCGGGGTTCCTATAATTCACCCCTCCACTTT.

This clonotype occurred a few times. The CDR3 sequence is CASSIGGQEPYNEQFF. CDR3 coding DNA: TGTGCCAGTAGTATAGGGGGGCAGGAGCCTTACAATGAGCAGTTCTTC. This chain connects TRBV19 to TRBJ2-1; tentatively, D is TRBD1 (6 bases). V dropped 1 base and J dropped 4 bases, with 14 bases sitting between them. Per germline, CDR1 LNHDA and CDR2 SQIVND (reference sequence). CDR3 length equals 16 residues.

This rearrangement joins TRBV5-6 to TRBJ1-1; D is uncertain. The V and J ends lost 0 bases and 7 bases respectively, with 16 bases between them. The CDR3 is 15 residues long. Germline values: CDR1 SGHDT, CDR2 YYEEEE. The CDR3 region is CASSLAGWGGGEAFF. CDR3 DNA: TGTGCCAGCAGCTTGGCTGGTTGGGGAGGCGGTGAAGCTTTCTTT.

V and J are TRBV20-1 and TRBJ2-1, with unresolved D. With 0 bases removed from V and 1 base from J, the gap between germline ends came to 7 bases. The length of the CDR3 is 14 residues. Germline V gene sequence: CDR1 DFQATT, CDR2 SNEGSKA (reference sequence). The CDR3 region has the DNA TGCAGTGCTAGAGATCGGGCTTCCTACAATGAGCAGTTCTTC. Amino acid sequence: CSARDRASYNEQFF.

The rearrangement links TRBV7-9 to TRBJ1-1; the match to TRBD1 covers 10 bases. Germline trimming cut 4 bases from V and 7 bases from J; bases unmatched to any gene: 12. CDR1 SEHNR and CDR2 FQNEAQ come from the germline V gene (reference sequence). The CDR3 has 16 amino acids. In DNA, the CDR3 is TGTGCCAGCAGCTCCCGGACCGGGACAGGGGCAGGTGAAGCTTTCTTT. Its translation: CASSSRTGTGAGEAFF.